This T cell receptor (beta chain) was observed in a study of T cells in Graves' hyperthyroidism and ophthalmopathy. This clonotype was seen more than once but under ten times. Its antigen is unknown. Amplification yielded TCR beta CDR3 regions, with RNA transcripts as the source. In the first-round RT-PCR of the TCR CDR3, the HTBI primer set was used. TCRdb re-called the multiplex PCR reads with MiXCR, one entry per CDR3 protein. Found here are 450,000 to 500,000 distinct CDR3 sequences, less than 25% of them singletons; the top ten hold 45% to 55%. General study findings and limits: Prediction of ophthalmopathy progression came a median roughly 7.1 months pre-onset. Most thyroid clonotypes expanded above 0.001 appeared in blood too.

The CDR3 runs to 16 residues. The V end lost 6 bases, the J end lost 8 bases, and 20 bases lay between the germline ends. This receptor was identified in a woman in her seventies with Graves' ophthalmopathy. Specimen: blood. The V gene is TRBV12-3 or TRBV12-4, the J gene TRBJ1-6; D remains unclear. The CDR3 DNA reads as TGTGCCAGCAGCGAAAACATCCGGGCCCGAGATTCACCCCTCCACTTT. It codes for CASSENIRARDSPLHF.